This T cell receptor (beta chain) was profiled in a study of identifying expanded T cells in peripheral blood. Germline V CDR1 and CDR2: MNHNY, SVGAGI (reference sequence). The ends were cut back, 0 bases at V and 2 bases at J, with 11 bases in the middle. The CDR3 runs to 16 residues. Healthy donors had no documented immune events, such as infections, while sampled. The data were produced by immunoSEQ multiplex PCR, yet TCRdb's version contains in-frame clones alone and is incomplete. The data hold more than 75,000 clones, with 88% observed a single time. The material sequenced was blood. This TCR was recovered from a person aged 18-70 years in good health. The chain couples TRBV6-6 to TRBJ2-1; D gene uncertain. The CDR3 spells CASSYSRRFAYNEQFF. The CDR3 DNA reads TGTGCCAGCAGTTACTCGCGCCGGTTCGCCTACAATGAGCAGTTCTTC.